This T cell receptor (beta chain) comes out of a study of cytomegalovirus exposure and HLA in healthy donors. Looking at the study overall: Unique TCRs from HLA-typed donors, 75 million to 100 million of them, were held in an early data release. Among fewer than 500 genotyped donors, around 82% fell in the Caucasian-associated ancestry cluster.

The V gene end was trimmed by 0 bases and the J gene end by 4 bases; junction bases not matched to a gene: 3. Germline-derived CDR1 and CDR2 are KGHSH and LQKENI. The CDR3 covers 18 residues. 13 Jbeta primers and 60 Vbeta primers were used for the PCR. The table came from immunoSEQ multiplex PCR; TCRdb's copy has only in-frame clones and leaves some out. The repertoire has about 130,000 clones, about 71% of them found once; the top ten carry over 2%. This TCR was recovered from a woman aged 55-69 years in good health and CMV-seropositive. Material: PBMCs. V gene TRBV18 combines with J gene TRBJ2-1; TRBD2 agrees at 16 bases. The CDR3 nucleotides read TGTGCCAGCTCACCACCGGGACTAGCGGGGGGGGAATACAATGAGCAGTTCTTC. Amino acids: CASSPPGLAGGEYNEQFF. Filled out from reference TRBV18 and TRBJ2-1, the complete variable domain reads NAGVMQNPRHLVRRRGQEARLRCSPMKGHSHVYWYRQLPEEGLKFMVYLQKENIIDESGMPKERFSAEFPKEGPSILRIQQVVRGDSAAYFCASSPPGLAGGEYNEQFFGPGTRLTVL.